Listed here are 15 T cell receptor beta chains from one sample, sequenced in a study of CD8+CD57+ T cells in acquired aplastic anemia. The template used for profiling TCR beta VDJ and CDR3 was genomic DNA. Using its own MiXCR run on the reads, TCRdb lists one record per CDR3 protein. The sample carries about 220,000 distinct CDR3 sequences, roughly 33% recorded once. Sequenced material: sorted CD4+, CD8+, or CD8+CD57+ T cells (not recorded which) from PBMCs. The receptors were gathered from a human donor in good health, serving as a control.

The chain recombines TRBV2 with TRBJ2-2; no clear D. From germline, CDR1 is SNHLY and CDR2 FYNNEI. CDR3 length: 12 residues. V was pared by 7 bases and J by 6 bases, with 9 bases between. The CDR3 loop reads CASTLESGELFF. The CDR3 DNA is TGTGCCAGCACCCTTGAGTCCGGGGAGCTGTTTTTT.

This clonotype was seen only a few times. Because the CDR3 is missing its conserved closing phenylalanine or tryptophan, this is likely a read error. J is TRBJ2-1 and V is TRBV7-3, with 11 bases identical to TRBD2. Trimming removed 5 bases from V and 9 bases from J; junction bases left unmatched: 9. CDR1 and CDR2 (germline): SGHTA, FQGTGA. CDR3 length equals 15 residues. In nucleotides, the CDR3 is TGTGCCAGCAGCCCAGCACTAGCGGGAGTGAGTGAGCAGTTCCTC. The encoded protein is CASSPALAGVSEQFL.

This clonotype was observed many times. The J gene is TRBJ2-7, the V gene TRBV30; D unresolved. From germline, CDR1 is GTSNPN and CDR2 SVGIG (reference sequence). The CDR3 is made up of 13 amino acids. Trimming cost V 4 bases and J 4 bases, with 14 bases left between them. CDR3 bases: TGTGCCTGGACTGTATCCCCTTTTTACGAGCAGTACTTC. Protein sequence: CAWTVSPFYEQYF.

In regard to this clonotype: One end of the junction does not line up with germline, which may come from a read error. The rearrangement links TRBV6-6 to TRBJ1-1; D is unresolved. The CDR3 covers 11 residues. Germline values: CDR1 MNHNY, CDR2 SVGAGI (reference sequence). The CDR3 here is CASSFNTEALF. In DNA form, the CDR3 reads TGTGCCAGCAGTTTTAACACTGAAGCTCTCTTT.

The V call is TRBV2, the J call TRBJ2-5; possibly TRBD1 for D (5 bases). V dropped 5 bases and J dropped 5 bases, with 18 bases sitting between them. Germline CDR1 and CDR2: SNHLY and FYNNEI. CDR3 length equals 15 residues. The CDR3 loop reads CASSFNWDKGETQYF. The CDR3 DNA reads as TGTGCCAGCAGTTTTAATTGGGATAAGGGGGAGACCCAGTACTTC.

The chain links TRBV24-1 to TRBJ2-5; tentative D call: TRBD1 (6 bases). Trimming pared 6 bases from V and 4 bases from J, leaving 11 bases between. In germline, CDR1 is KGHDR, CDR2 SFDVKD. This CDR3 contains 13 residues. For the CDR3, the DNA is TGTGCCACCAGTAACAGGGCGAGAGAGACCCAGTACTTC. It translates to CATSNRARETQYF.

This clonotype appeared many times. The chain joins TRBV20-1 to TRBJ1-2; unclear D gene. Germline V gives CDR1 DFQATT, CDR2 SNEGSKA (reference sequence). The CDR3 totals 13 residues. Trimming stripped 5 bases from V and 3 bases from J, with 13 bases between. The chain's CDR3 is CSASNPTDYGYTF. The CDR3, as DNA: TGCAGTGCTTCGAACCCGACGGACTATGGCTACACCTTC.

This clonotype was seen more than once but under ten times. J is TRBJ1-1 and V is TRBV2; D perhaps matches TRBD1 (5 bases). CDR1 is SNHLY and CDR2 is FYNNEI in the germline V gene. This CDR3 region has 14 residues. V lost 3 bases and J lost 4, with 12 bases in between. This chain's CDR3 is CASSDWGEVTEAFF. Written as DNA, the CDR3 is TGTGCCAGCAGTGACTGGGGCGAAGTCACTGAAGCTTTCTTT.

The genes are TRBV10-1 and TRBJ2-6; D uncertain. Germline assignment: CDR1 WNHNN and CDR2 SYGVQD (reference sequence). Trimming shortened V by 3 bases and J by 0 bases, and 6 bases separated the two germline ends. CDR3 length: 15 amino acids. This CDR3 is CASSDQSSGANVLTF. CDR3 bases: TGCGCCAGCAGTGATCAGAGCTCTGGGGCCAACGTCCTGACTTTC.

This clonotype was seen a few times. V gene TRBV5-1 combines with J gene TRBJ2-1; D is uncertain. V was cut by 4 bases and J by 0 bases, with 8 bases left in between. The CDR3 runs 14 residues. Germline V CDR1 and CDR2: SGHRS, YFSETQ. The CDR3 sequence is CASSNGYSYNEQFF. CDR3 in DNA: TGCGCCAGCAGCAACGGGTACTCCTACAATGAGCAGTTCTTC.

This clonotype has a single count. This may be a read error, as it is one base from a much larger clone. This chain connects TRBV2 to TRBJ1-5; 8 nucleotides align to TRBD1. Per the germline V gene, CDR1 is SNHLY and CDR2 is FYNNEI. Trimming at V came to 5 bases and at J to 7 bases, leaving 7 bases not matched to a gene. CDR3 length equals 14 residues. DNA for the CDR3: TGTGCCAGCAGTTATACAGGGGGAGAACAGCCCCAGCATTTT. Protein product: CASSYTGGEQPQHF.

This rearrangement joins TRBV25-1 to TRBJ2-7; D gene ambiguous. The length of the CDR3 is 12 residues. V lost 3 bases, J lost 3 bases, and 6 bases lay in between. Germline V gene lookup returns CDR1 MGHDK and CDR2 SYGVNS. For the CDR3, the DNA is TGTGCCAGCAGTGATGGGCACTACGAGCAGTACTTC. Translating it yields CASSDGHYEQYF.

This clonotype has only a few counts. The chain recombines TRBV6-4 with TRBJ2-1; a possible D gene is TRBD2 (6 bases). V was trimmed by 0 bases and J by 10 bases, leaving 16 bases between them. Germline V gives CDR1 MRHNA, CDR2 SNTAGT. The CDR3 sequence is 15 residues long. CDR3 nucleotide sequence: TGTGCCAGCAGTGACTCTGGGACTTTTGGTCGGGAGCAGTTCTTC. Its protein product is CASSDSGTFGREQFF.

This clonotype was counted ten times or more. The rearrangement joins TRBV12-3 or TRBV12-4 to TRBJ2-3; D may be TRBD2 (5 bases). This CDR3 has 16 residues. V was clipped by 2 bases and J by 2 bases, with 14 bases between them. CDR3 DNA sequence: TGTGCCAGCAGTTTACGGGCTAGCTCCGCCACAGATACGCAGTATTTT. This codes for CASSLRASSATDTQYF.

This clonotype was seen more than once but under ten times. V gene TRBV4-1 combines with J gene TRBJ1-1; no reliable D call. Germline CDR1 MGHRA, CDR2 YSYEKL. The CDR3 spans 14 residues. The V end lost 3 bases, the J end lost 4 bases, and 12 bases lay between the germline ends. In nucleotides, the CDR3 is TGCGCCAGCAGCCACCCCAGCCGGGGCACTGAAGCTTTCTTT. Protein sequence: CASSHPSRGTEAFF.